This T cell receptor beta chain was observed in a study of OX40 agonist ivuxolimab in advanced cancers. Study-wide background: Every 2 weeks, patients received ivuxolimab intravenously, dosed at 0.01 to 10 mg/kg. Among those treated, three patients had partial responses, one with hepatocellular carcinoma and two with cutaneous melanoma.

The ends lost 6 bases at V and 14 bases at J; junction bases unmatched: 11. This CDR3 contains 14 residues. Germline values: CDR1 MNHNY, CDR2 SVGAGI (reference sequence). Profiling relied on immunoSEQ multiplex PCR, and the TCRdb table lists in-frame clones only, not all of them. The repertoire consists of approximately 40,000 clones, with approximately 89% occurring once and the leading ten covering roughly 25%. Sequencing was performed on CD4+ or CD8+ T cells sorted from blood, taken in a trial of the OX40 agonist ivuxolimab. The clonotype comes from an adult with an advanced solid tumor such as melanoma, head and neck, liver or kidney cancer. The chain has TRBV6-6 and TRBJ2-1; 12 positions agree with TRBD2. CDR3 amino acids: CASSPWTSGDREFF. As DNA, the CDR3 is TGTGCCAGCAGCCCTTGGACTAGCGGGGACAGGGAGTTCTTC.